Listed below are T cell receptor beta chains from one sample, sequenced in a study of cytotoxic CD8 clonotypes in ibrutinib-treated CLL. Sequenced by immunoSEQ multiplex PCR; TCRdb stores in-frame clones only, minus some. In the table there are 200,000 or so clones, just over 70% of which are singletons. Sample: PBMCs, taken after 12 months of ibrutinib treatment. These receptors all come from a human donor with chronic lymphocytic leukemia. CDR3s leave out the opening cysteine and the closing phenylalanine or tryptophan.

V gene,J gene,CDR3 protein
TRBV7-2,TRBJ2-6,ASSPGGANVLT
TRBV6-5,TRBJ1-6,ASSSPGQGGSPLH
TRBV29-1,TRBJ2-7,SVGWGEREPYEQY
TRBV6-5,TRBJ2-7,ASSYSRGYEQY
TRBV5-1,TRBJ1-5,ASSLGGNNQPQH
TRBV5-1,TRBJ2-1,ASRGFQNNEQF
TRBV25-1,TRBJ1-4,ASWEGRGKKLF
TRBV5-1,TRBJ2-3,ASSRDSYTDTQY
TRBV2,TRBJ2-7,AGSLGQGGTYEQY
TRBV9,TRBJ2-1,ASSVEDFYNEQF
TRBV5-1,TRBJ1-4,ASSSTPGGSGEKLF
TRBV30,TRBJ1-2,AWSARPPYGYT
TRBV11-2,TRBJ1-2,ASSLVNSGGYGYT
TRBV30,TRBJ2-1,AWSVGGLNEQF
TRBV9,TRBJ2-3,ASSVGTGDTQY
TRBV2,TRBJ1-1,ASSEWGNTEAF
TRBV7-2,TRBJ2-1,ASSPNTGGAYNEQF
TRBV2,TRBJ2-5,ASSGQTKQETQY
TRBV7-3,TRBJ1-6,ASRSTRGRSPLH
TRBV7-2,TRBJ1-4,ASALQRGGGSANEKLF
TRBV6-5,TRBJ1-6,ASSYSRVSLNSPLH
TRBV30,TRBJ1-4,AWIPGSGTGDEKLF
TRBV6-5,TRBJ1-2,ASSQRGLNYGYT
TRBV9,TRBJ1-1,ASSVVSQDTEAF
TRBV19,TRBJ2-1,ASSIIGGFTYNEQF
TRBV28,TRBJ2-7,ASRHPGERQY
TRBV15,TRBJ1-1,ATGTSEAF
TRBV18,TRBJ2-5,ASSPFMGAQETQY
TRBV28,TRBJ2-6,ASSLWTGLAGSSGANVLT
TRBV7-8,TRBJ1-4,ASSHRDEVDEKLF
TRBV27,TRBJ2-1,ASTNSGSYNEQF
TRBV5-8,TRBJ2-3,ASSREQGDGTDTQY
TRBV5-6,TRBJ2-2,ASSLGRAINTGELF
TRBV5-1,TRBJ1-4,ASSLRGGYNEKLF
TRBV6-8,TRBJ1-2,ASSYETLYGYT
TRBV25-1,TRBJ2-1,ASSEPGLAGGWEQF
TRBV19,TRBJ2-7,ASSFSGAEQY
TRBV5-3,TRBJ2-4,ARSLCSAGLAKNIQY
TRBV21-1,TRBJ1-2,ASRVISHGYT
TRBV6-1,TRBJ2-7,ASTTTREQY
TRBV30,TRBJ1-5,AWSLARINSNQPQH
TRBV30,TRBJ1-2,AWSVPAGDYGYT
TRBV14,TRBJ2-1,ASSQVLGGGAWQF
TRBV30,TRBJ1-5,AWRGGTAINQPQH
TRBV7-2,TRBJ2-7,ASSLGRTGLYEQY
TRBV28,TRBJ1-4,ASRLQGREKLF
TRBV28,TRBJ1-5,ASSLDQVNQPQH
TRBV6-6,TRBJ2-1,ASSPGTSGKTEQF
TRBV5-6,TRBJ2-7,ASSAPSGSYEQY
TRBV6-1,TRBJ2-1,ASSAERTYNEQF
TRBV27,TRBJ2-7,ASSLTPPDGTYEQY
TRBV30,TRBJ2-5,AWSLVGQIQETQY
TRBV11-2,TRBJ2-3,ASSQSDTQY
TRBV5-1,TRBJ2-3,ASSSGGYTQY